These 23 T cell receptor beta chains were all obtained from the same sample, sequenced in a study of cytomegalovirus exposure and HLA in healthy donors. The study ran its PCR with 60 Vbeta and 13 Jbeta primers. TCRdb's table, derived via immunoSEQ multiplex PCR, lists solely in-frame clones and lacks some. The sample includes 150,000 or so clones, approximately 86% of them seen just once. Sample: PBMCs. The source is a woman between 45 and 65 years old in good health and CMV-seropositive.

V usage is TRBV6-5 and J usage is TRBJ1-5; 7 bases are shared with TRBD1. The germline V gene has CDR1 MNHEY and CDR2 SVGAGI. Trimming cost V 6 bases and J 3 bases; bases outside gene matches: 8. This CDR3 comprises 15 residues. The CDR3 DNA follows: TGTGCCAGCAGACGGCTTGGACAGGACAATCAGCCCCAGCATTTT. It codes for CASRRLGQDNQPQHF.

The chain recombines TRBV7-2 with TRBJ2-7, with TRBD2 as a possible D gene (5 bases). The CDR3 consists of 12 residues. V was pared by 7 bases and J by 2 bases, with 9 bases between. The germline gives CDR1 SGHTA, CDR2 FQGNSA. This CDR3 reads CASTRETYEQYF. The CDR3 coding sequence is TGTGCCAGCACGAGGGAAACCTACGAGCAGTACTTC.

This clone was found once. For the CDR3, the DNA is TGTGCCAGCCTCGGGACTAGCGGTGAGCAGTTCTTC. Its protein product is CASLGTSGEQFF. The V gene is TRBV7-9, the J gene TRBJ2-1; the match to TRBD2 covers 11 bases. The V segment lost 8 bases and the J segment 9 bases; nucleotides outside the gene matches: 3. Per germline, CDR1 SEHNR and CDR2 FQNEAQ (reference sequence). The CDR3 has 12 amino acids.

The V call is TRBV6-5, the J call TRBJ1-5; D uncertain. Trimming took off 6 bases at V and 5 bases at J, with 11 bases between the two ends. The CDR3 loop spans 13 amino acids. Germline-derived CDR1 and CDR2 are MNHEY and SVGAGI. The CDR3 region is CASRFDRDQPQHF. CDR3 nucleotide sequence: TGTGCCAGCAGATTCGACCGGGATCAGCCCCAGCATTTT.

The J gene is TRBJ1-1, the V gene TRBV25-1, with D possibly matching TRBD1 (5 bases). Trimming removed 5 bases at V and 4 bases at J, with 17 bases between. CDR1 is MGHDK and CDR2 is SYGVNS in the germline V gene. The CDR3 loop spans 15 amino acids. The CDR3 spells CASSPGGGRGTEAFF. The CDR3 nucleotides read TGTGCCAGCAGTCCCGGGGGGGGGAGGGGCACTGAAGCTTTCTTT.

The rearrangement joins TRBV7-8 to TRBJ2-7, with TRBD2 matching over 13 bases. Germline values: CDR1 SGHVS, CDR2 FQNEAQ. The CDR3 is made up of 16 amino acids. J lost 6 bases, V lost 0 bases, and 5 bases had no gene match. The CDR3 spells CASSLALLAGGVEQYF. The CDR3 DNA follows: TGTGCCAGCAGCTTAGCCCTACTAGCGGGGGGGGTCGAGCAGTACTTC.

V and J are TRBV6-5 and TRBJ1-2; D is perhaps TRBD1 (6 bases). Deletions cut 5 bases from V and 7 bases from J, with 8 bases between. The length of the CDR3 is 11 residues. Per germline, CDR1 MNHEY and CDR2 SVGAGI. CDR3: CASSQQGGYTF. The CDR3 coding sequence is TGTGCCAGCAGTCAACAGGGTGGCTACACCTTC.

This clone was detected once. The chain carries TRBV5-1 and TRBJ1-3, with a possible D match to TRBD1 (6 bases). The CDR3 covers 18 residues. Looked up from germline, CDR1 is SGHRS and CDR2 is YFSETQ. V lost 0 bases, J lost 2 bases, and 18 bases lay in between. CDR3 sequence (DNA): TGCGCCAGCAGCTTGGTGTCCAGGGAACAGGGTACTGGAAACACCATATATTTT. Translated: CASSLVSREQGTGNTIYF.

V and J are TRBV19 and TRBJ1-1, with 7 bases identical to TRBD1. V lost 7 bases and J lost 2; bases outside the gene matches: 4. The CDR3 loop spans 13 amino acids. Germline loops: CDR1 LNHDA, CDR2 SQIVND (reference sequence). For the CDR3, the DNA is TGTGCCAGTAAAAGGACAGGTAACACTGAAGCTTTCTTT. Amino acid sequence: CASKRTGNTEAFF.

This chain uses TRBV7-9 with TRBJ2-3; 7 positions agree with TRBD1. CDR1 is SEHNR, CDR2 FQNEAQ, per germline (reference sequence). The CDR3 has 16 residues. The trim removed 5 bases at V and 0 bases at J, leaving 8 bases unmatched. The CDR3 sequence: CASSRDRRPSTDTQYF. In DNA form, the CDR3 reads TGTGCCAGCAGCCGGGACAGACGGCCTAGCACAGATACGCAGTATTTT.

The chain links TRBV18 to TRBJ2-7, with D possibly matching TRBD2 (5 bases). Trimming pared 3 bases from V and 2 bases from J, leaving 14 bases between. From germline, CDR1 is KGHSH and CDR2 LQKENI. This CDR3 contains 15 residues. The CDR3 reads CASSPGLTNPYEQYF. CDR3 sequence (DNA): TGTGCCAGCTCACCTGGACTTACGAACCCCTACGAGCAGTACTTC.

In its sample, this clone was seen once. The chain couples TRBV9 to TRBJ2-1, with 8 nucleotides matching TRBD2. Looked up from germline, CDR1 is SGDLS and CDR2 is YYNGEE. The CDR3 is made up of 17 amino acids. The V gene end was trimmed by 2 bases and the J gene end by 2 bases; junction bases not matched to a gene: 9. This CDR3 reads CASSVGAGGGTYNEQFF. CDR3 nucleotide sequence: TGTGCCAGCAGCGTGGGGGCCGGGGGGGGAACCTACAATGAGCAGTTCTTC.

The rearrangement joins TRBV18 to TRBJ2-4; possibly TRBD2 for D (5 bases). This CDR3 is built from 15 residues. With 3 bases removed from V and 0 bases from J, the gap between germline ends came to 9 bases. The germline gives CDR1 KGHSH, CDR2 LQKENI. CDR3 DNA: TGTGCCAGCTCACCCGGGGTAATAGCCAAAAACATTCAGTACTTC. As protein: CASSPGVIAKNIQYF.

The chain is built from TRBV5-4 and TRBJ2-1; maybe TRBD2 (6 bases). Per germline, CDR1 SGHNT and CDR2 YYREEE (reference sequence). CDR3 length: 13 amino acids. Trimming pared 0 bases from V and 7 bases from J, leaving 8 bases between. The CDR3 DNA follows: TGTGCCAGCAGCTTGGGGGAGGAGAATGAGCAGTTCTTC. It encodes CASSLGEENEQFF.

The chain combines TRBV19 with TRBJ1-6; the D gene is possibly TRBD1 (6 bases). V lost 6 bases and J lost 5, with 11 bases in between. The germline V gene has CDR1 LNHDA and CDR2 SQIVND (reference sequence). This CDR3 region has 14 residues. CDR3 region: CASRDGQNNSPLHF. The CDR3 region has the DNA TGTGCCAGTAGGGACGGACAGAATAATTCACCCCTCCACTTT.

For this clone: Since no conserved phenylalanine or tryptophan closes the CDR3, a read error is the likely cause. Because the CDR3's place on the DNA is in doubt, the DNA is left out and the CDR3 is given as listed by TCRdb. The chain links TRBV29-1 to TRBJ1-2; the table's D call, TRBD1, was not checked against the DNA. Germline V gene data show CDR1 as SQVTM and CDR2 as ANQGSEA. The CDR3 is 10 amino acids in total, end residues counted. The CDR3 loop reads CSALGQSTII.

The chain combines TRBV18 with TRBJ1-3, with a weak D call TRBD1 (6 bases). There are 13 residues in the CDR3. Looked up from germline, CDR1 is KGHSH and CDR2 is LQKENI. Deletions cut 8 bases from V and 0 bases from J, with 8 bases between. In nucleotides, the CDR3 is TGTGCCAGCCGGGACAACTCTGGAAACACCATATATTTT. It translates to CASRDNSGNTIYF.

The chain links TRBV30 to TRBJ2-2; 8 positions agree with TRBD1. V dropped 4 bases and J dropped 6; count of bases not matched to a gene: 7. Germline CDR1 reads GTSNPN; CDR2 reads SVGIG (reference sequence). The CDR3 runs to 14 residues. The CDR3 nucleotides read TGTGCCTGGACAAGGACAGGGTATTCCGGGGAGCTGTTTTTT. It encodes CAWTRTGYSGELFF.

The rearrangement uses TRBV30 and TRBJ2-7; D may be TRBD1 (5 bases). CDR1 is GTSNPN, CDR2 SVGIG, per germline (reference sequence). Trimming cost V 0 bases and J 3 bases, with 12 bases left between them. The length of the CDR3 is 14 residues. CDR3 DNA sequence: TGTGCCTGGAGTGTACAAACCAGGGACTACGAGCAGTACTTC. This encodes CAWSVQTRDYEQYF.

The CDR3, as DNA: TGTGCCAGCAGTGGACGGGTTAAGAACAATGAGCAGTTCTTC. It translates to CASSGRVKNNEQFF. V gene TRBV2 combines with J gene TRBJ2-1; D is uncertain. Trimming removed 4 bases at V and 5 bases at J, with 12 bases between. Germline lookup yields CDR1 SNHLY and CDR2 FYNNEI. The CDR3 loop spans 14 amino acids.

V gene TRBV27 combines with J gene TRBJ2-7, with 9 positions matching TRBD2. The V gene's germline CDR1 is MNHEY and CDR2 SMNVEV (reference sequence). Trimming cost V 1 base and J 4 bases; bases outside gene matches: 5. The CDR3 is made up of 15 amino acids. CDR3 region: CASSLFGGGGYEQYF. The CDR3 DNA reads as TGTGCCAGCAGTTTATTTGGCGGGGGGGGTTACGAGCAGTACTTC.

The chain carries TRBV25-1 and TRBJ2-7, with D tentatively TRBD1 (5 bases). The germline V and J ends were trimmed by 2 bases and 6 bases, with 11 bases remaining between them. The CDR3 has 13 amino acids. Germline V CDR1 and CDR2: MGHDK, SYGVNS. DNA of the CDR3: TGTGCCAGCAGTGAACCAGGGTTTGGCGAGCAGTACTTC. Amino acid sequence: CASSEPGFGEQYF.

This chain links TRBV28 with TRBJ1-4; 9 positions agree with TRBD1. This CDR3 contains 16 residues. The V gene end was trimmed by 1 base and the J gene end by 7 bases; junction bases not matched to a gene: 7. Germline loops: CDR1 MDHEN, CDR2 SYDVKM. Here the CDR3 DNA reads TGTGCCAGCAGTTTATACCCTACAGGGGGCGGTGAAAAACTGTTTTTT. Encoded protein: CASSLYPTGGGEKLFF.